This T cell receptor (beta chain) was obtained from a study of technical replicates of blood from a handful of donors. Germline V gene sequence: CDR1 SGHAT, CDR2 FQNNGV. The ends lost 7 bases at V and 1 base at J; junction bases unmatched: 6. The CDR3 runs 14 residues. Profiled with immunoSEQ multiplex PCR; TCRdb holds only in-frame clones, not every one. This table holds under 95,000 clones, 98% found once. The V call is TRBV11-2, the J call TRBJ1-1, with 7 bases matching TRBD1. Sequenced sample: T cells isolated from PBMCs. This clonotype was sampled from a human donor in good health. Here the CDR3 DNA reads TGTGCCAGCACCCAGGACAGGTCGAACACTGAAGCTTTCTTT. Translating it yields CASTQDRSNTEAFF.